This T cell receptor (beta chain) was obtained from a study of metastatic and nonmetastatic thyroid tumors. The sample holds many counts of this clone. Trimming pared 2 bases from V and 1 base from J, leaving 5 bases between. CDR1 and CDR2 from the germline V gene are PRHDT and FYEKMQ (reference sequence). This CDR3 is built from 13 residues. TCRdb reanalyzed the PCR reads with MiXCR. The top ten hold approximately 3% of the sample, which has approximately 30,000 clones, around 3.5% seen once. Patients were all untreated before their thyroid surgery. The sequenced sample consisted of blood. This chain uses TRBV13 with TRBJ2-5; no clear D. This TCR came from a male donor with papillary thyroid cancer or a benign thyroid nodule (not recorded which). Some clones in this sample may be carry-over from other donors' samples. The DNA of the CDR3 is TGTGCCAGCAGCTTATTAATCCAAGAGACCCAGTACTTC. This codes for CASSLLIQETQYF.